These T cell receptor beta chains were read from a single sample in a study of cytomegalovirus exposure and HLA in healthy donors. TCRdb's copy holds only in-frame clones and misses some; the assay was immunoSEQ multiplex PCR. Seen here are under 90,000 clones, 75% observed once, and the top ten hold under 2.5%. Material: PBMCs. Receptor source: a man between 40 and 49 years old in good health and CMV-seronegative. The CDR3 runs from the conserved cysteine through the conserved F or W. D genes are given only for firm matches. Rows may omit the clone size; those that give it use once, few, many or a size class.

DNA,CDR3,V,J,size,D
TGTGCCAGCAGCCCTATGGGACAGGGGTTCGTCTACGAGCAGTACTTC,CASSPMGQGFVYEQYF,TRBV7-8,TRBJ2-7,.,TRBD1
TGTGCCAGCAGCGCGGAACAGGGGTTTGAGCAGTTCTTC,CASSAEQGFEQFF,TRBV7-9,TRBJ2-1,.,TRBD1
TGTGCCAGCTCACGCCGGGAGCTATCAACTAATGAAAAACTGTTTTTT,CASSRRELSTNEKLFF,TRBV18,TRBJ1-4,.,.
TGTGCCAGCAGTGAAACGGAAGCCAGGGGTGACATTCAGTACTTC,CASSETEARGDIQYF,TRBV2,TRBJ2-4,.,.
TGCGCCAGCAGCTTACAGGGAATTGAAAACACCATATATTTT,CASSLQGIENTIYF,TRBV5-1,TRBJ1-3,.,.
TGCGCCAGCAGTGAGAACAGGGTAAATGGCTACACCTTC,CASSENRVNGYTF,TRBV10-1,TRBJ1-2,.,.
TGTGCCAGCCGCGGTGGTGGCTACACCTTC,CASRGGGYTF,TRBV2,TRBJ1-2,.,.
TGTGCCAGCAGCGTAGCCGGTAGCGGGGGAACGAACACCGGGGAGCTGTTTTTT,CASSVAGSGGTNTGELFF,TRBV9,TRBJ2-2,.,TRBD2
TGTGCCAGCAGCTCCCAAGCGGGGGGCAGCTATGGCTACACCTTC,CASSSQAGGSYGYTF,TRBV7-8,TRBJ1-2,.,.
TGTGCCATCAGTGAGTATAACAGGGGCGCCAGAAGCTCCTACGAGCAGTACTTC,CAISEYNRGARSSYEQYF,TRBV10-3,TRBJ2-7,.,TRBD1
TGTGCCAGCACCGACGACCGGGACGAGCAGTACTTC,CASTDDRDEQYF,TRBV6-1,TRBJ2-7,.,.
TGTGCCACCAGCAGAGGGACAGGGGGATATAGCAATCAGCCCCAGCATTTT,CATSRGTGGYSNQPQHF,TRBV15,TRBJ1-5,.,TRBD1
TGTGCCTGGAGTAGCCAGGGCGATCAGCCCCAGCATTTT,CAWSSQGDQPQHF,TRBV30,TRBJ1-5,.,.
TGTGCCAGCAGCTTAGGTCTAGATACGCAGTATTTT,CASSLGLDTQYF,TRBV7-2,TRBJ2-3,.,.
TGCGCCAGCAGCTTGCAGGGCAGTTCTAGCACAGATACGCAGTATTTT,CASSLQGSSSTDTQYF,TRBV5-1,TRBJ2-3,.,.
TGTGCCAGTAGTATTGGGACATTTTTAAACACTGAAGCTTTCTTT,CASSIGTFLNTEAFF,TRBV19,TRBJ1-1,.,.
TGTGCCAGCAGTTTTCTCGGGACAGGGGATGAGGCTTTCTTT,CASSFLGTGDEAFF,TRBV28,TRBJ1-1,.,TRBD1
TGTGCCAGCAGCCACACAGACAGCAATGAGCAGTTCTTC,CASSHTDSNEQFF,TRBV7-9,TRBJ2-1,few,.
TGTGCCACTGGAGAATGGGCTTTCTTT,CATGEWAFF,TRBV6-6,TRBJ1-1,.,.
TGTGCCAGCAGTTTTAATTGGCGGGGTAGGAACGAGCAGTACTTC,CASSFNWRGRNEQYF,TRBV28,TRBJ2-7,.,.
TGCGCCAGCAGCTCCGGGGGTTACTCCTACGAGCAGTACTTC,CASSSGGYSYEQYF,TRBV5-1,TRBJ2-7,.,.
TGTGCCACCAGCAGAGGTCCAGCGGGGGGCCGCGATACGCAGTATTTT,CATSRGPAGGRDTQYF,TRBV15,TRBJ2-3,.,TRBD2
TGCGCCAGCAGCGGACAGGGGTTCTCCTACAATGAGCAGTTCTTC,CASSGQGFSYNEQFF,TRBV5-1,TRBJ2-1,.,TRBD1
TGTGCCAGCAGCCTTAGCTCCTACGAGCAGTACTTC,CASSLSSYEQYF,TRBV5-6,TRBJ2-7,few,.
TGTGCCAGCATCCGGGGAAGGTACTATGGCTACACCTTC,CASIRGRYYGYTF,TRBV19,TRBJ1-2,.,.
TGTGCCAGCAACCGTCTACAGGGGTCCGGGGAGCTGTTTTTT,CASNRLQGSGELFF,TRBV5-8,TRBJ2-2,.,TRBD1
TGTGCCAGCAGCGGGAATACCAATGAGCAGTTCTTC,CASSGNTNEQFF,TRBV2,TRBJ2-1,.,.
TGTGCCAGCAGTTACTCGGACACCTACACCGGGGAGCTGTTTTTT,CASSYSDTYTGELFF,TRBV6-5,TRBJ2-2,.,.
TGTGCCAGCAGCTTGGGCCAGGGGCATGCCTACGAGCAGTACTTC,CASSLGQGHAYEQYF,TRBV5-6,TRBJ2-7,.,.